These T cell receptor beta chains were read from a single sample in a study of blood T cell repertoires in COVID-19. Clones were sequenced by immunoSEQ multiplex PCR, and TCRdb holds only the in-frame ones, with some missing. The table lists 150,000 to 200,000 clones, more than 85% of them singletons. The sequencing input was peripheral blood. Every receptor here comes from a man between 65 and 85 years old with active or convalescent COVID-19. Each CDR3 is given with its conserved first and last residue. A D gene is named only where the DNA matches it firmly. Expanded clones are given a class, and other clones once, few, many or no size at all.

TGTGCCTGGAGGGCTTCTGGAAACACCATATATTTT,CAWRASGNTIYF,NA,TRBJ1-3,12,TRBV30,NA
TGTGCCAGCAGCCGCCCGGCCGGGTGGTTCTCTGGCTACACCTTC,CASSRPAGWFSGYTF,NA,TRBJ1-2,15,TRBV28,NA
TGTGCCAGCAGCTTAGGGGGACAGCTAAATGAAAAACTGTTTTTT,CASSLGGQLNEKLFF,TRBD1,TRBJ1-4,15,TRBV7-6,once
TGTGCCAGTAGTATAGCCCAACGAGGTGAAGCTTTCTTT,CASSIAQRGEAFF,NA,TRBJ1-1,13,TRBV19,NA
TGCGCCAGCAGTCAATCCTTCGGAGGGGACCAGAACACTGAAGCTTTCTTT,CASSQSFGGDQNTEAFF,NA,TRBJ1-1,17,TRBV23-1,NA
TGTGCCAGCAGCTTGAAGAGGGGGAGCACTGAAGCTTTCTTT,CASSLKRGSTEAFF,NA,TRBJ1-1,14,TRBV7-2,NA
TGCGCCAGCAGCTTGGGTTTCCGGCGACAGGAAAGGGAGACCCAGTACTTC,CASSLGFRRQERETQYF,NA,TRBJ2-5,17,TRBV5-1,few
TGTGCCAGCAGCTCCTCCAGGACGGGAGGGGAGACCCAGTACTTC,CASSSSRTGGETQYF,TRBD2,TRBJ2-5,15,TRBV7-9,NA
TGTGCCAGTAGTGAACAGGGGGCAAGCTCCTACAATGAGCAGTTCTTC,CASSEQGASSYNEQFF,TRBD1,TRBJ2-1,16,TRBV19,NA
TGTGCCACCAGCAAGAGACAGGGGGCCACAGATACGCAGTATTTT,CATSKRQGATDTQYF,TRBD1,TRBJ2-3,15,TRBV15,NA
TGTGCCACCAGCAGAAGCGGGACTAGCGGGAGAACGGGGGAGCTGTTTTTT,CATSRSGTSGRTGELFF,TRBD2,TRBJ2-2,17,TRBV15,NA
TGTGCCAGCAGTGAAGGGGCTTTTGGGGAGCTGTTTTTT,CASSEGAFGELFF,NA,TRBJ2-2,13,TRBV2,NA
TGTGCCAGCAGCTCTTCCTACGAGCAGTACTTC,CASSSSYEQYF,NA,TRBJ2-7,11,TRBV11-2,once
TGTGCCAGCAGCCCGGTCGCAAGCTCCTATAATTCACCCCTCCACTTT,CASSPVASSYNSPLHF,NA,TRBJ1-6,16,TRBV7-8,NA
TGTGCCAGCAGTTTCAGGACAGGGTACACCGGGGAGCTGTTTTTT,CASSFRTGYTGELFF,TRBD1,TRBJ2-2,15,TRBV28,once
TGTGCCAGTAGTGCTACCCCCGGGAGTACCTACGAGCAGTACTTC,CASSATPGSTYEQYF,NA,TRBJ2-7,15,TRBV19,NA
TGTGCCAGCGGACAGGCCCCCGGGCTGGACACTGAAGCTTTCTTT,CASGQAPGLDTEAFF,TRBD1,TRBJ1-1,15,TRBV5-5,NA
TGTGCCAGCAGTGTGGGTCGGGGACTAGCCCCCTCAGATACGCAGTATTTT,CASSVGRGLAPSDTQYF,TRBD2,TRBJ2-3,17,TRBV28,NA
TGCAGTGCTAGTGAGGGGAGCTCCTACAATGAGCAGTTCTTC,CSASEGSSYNEQFF,NA,TRBJ2-1,14,TRBV20-1,NA
TGTGCCAGCAGCGGGACAGGGGGCAACACCGGGGAGCTGTTTTTT,CASSGTGGNTGELFF,TRBD1,TRBJ2-2,15,TRBV5-4,NA
TGTGCCAGCAGCTTAGAACGCGCTAGCGGCTACGAGCAGTACTTC,CASSLERASGYEQYF,TRBD2,TRBJ2-7,15,TRBV7-2,NA
TGTGCCAGCACCTTGGACACCAACACTGAAGCTTTCTTT,CASTLDTNTEAFF,NA,TRBJ1-1,13,TRBV6-6,few
TGTGCCAGCAGTCCCCCTGGCAGGGAGGGGTATAAGTCTACCTTC,CASSPPGREGYKSTF,NA,TRBJ1-2,15,TRBV27,NA
TGCGCCAGCAGTGAGTCTGCGGGGGCAGGGGGCTACACCTTC,CASSESAGAGGYTF,NA,TRBJ1-2,14,TRBV10-2,NA
TGCAGTGCTAGTAGGGGTGGGGCCAACGTCCTGACTTTC,CSASRGGANVLTF,NA,TRBJ2-6,13,TRBV20-1,NA
TGTGCCAGCAGCTTGAGACAGGGTCCAAATGAGCAGTTCTTC,CASSLRQGPNEQFF,TRBD1,TRBJ2-1,14,TRBV5-4,NA
TGCGCCAGCAGCTTAACTAGCCGTGCCGGGGAGCTGTTTTTT,CASSLTSRAGELFF,NA,TRBJ2-2,14,TRBV5-1,NA
TGTGCCAGCAGTTATGGGGGCGGCACTGAAGCTTTCTTT,CASSYGGGTEAFF,NA,TRBJ1-1,13,TRBV6-2/TRBV6-3,NA
TGTGCCATCAGTGAGTCGATCGGGGGGGGGAACACTGAAGCTTTCTTT,CAISESIGGGNTEAFF,NA,TRBJ1-1,16,TRBV10-3,NA
TGTGCCAGCAGTTTTATCGTATCCAATTCACCCCTCCACTTT,CASSFIVSNSPLHF,NA,TRBJ1-6,14,TRBV28,NA
TGCGCCAGCAGACTACGTGGGGGGACTGAAGCTTTCTTT,CASRLRGGTEAFF,NA,TRBJ1-1,13,TRBV10-2,NA
TGTGCCGATACTGGGACTAGCGGGGAGACCCAGTACTTC,CADTGTSGETQYF,TRBD2,TRBJ2-5,13,TRBV5-3,few
TGCAGCGTGAACAGGGGAGGCACTGAAGCTTTCTTT,CSVNRGGTEAFF,TRBD1,TRBJ1-1,12,TRBV29-1,once
TGTGCCAGTAGTGTTCAGGTTCTCGACAATGAGCAGTTCTTC,CASSVQVLDNEQFF,NA,TRBJ2-1,14,TRBV19,NA
TGTGCCAGCAGTGAGACAGGGGGCGCGAGCTCGGCTTTCTTT,CASSETGGASSAFF,TRBD1,TRBJ1-1,14,TRBV6-1,NA
TGTGCCAGCAGCTTAGGGCGAGGGAACACTGAAGCTTTCTTT,CASSLGRGNTEAFF,NA,TRBJ1-1,14,TRBV11-3,once
TGTGCCAGAAGCTTGCTAGAGACCCAGTACTTC,CARSLLETQYF,NA,TRBJ2-5,11,TRBV5-3,NA
TGTGCCAGCAGCCCCTCCCCTGGACAGGAAGACTACAATGAGCAGTTCTTC,CASSPSPGQEDYNEQFF,TRBD1,TRBJ2-1,17,TRBV3-1/TRBV3-2,once
TGTGCCAGCAGCACCACAGGGTCTGGGGCCAACGTCCTGACTTTC,CASSTTGSGANVLTF,NA,TRBJ2-6,15,TRBV7-8,NA
TGTGCCAGCAGCTTAACCTCAGGACAGCTAGGGACCCAGTACTTC,CASSLTSGQLGTQYF,NA,TRBJ2-5,15,TRBV7-2,few
TGTGCCAGCAGCCAAGGGTACAGGGAGATCCAAGAGACCCAGTACTTC,CASSQGYREIQETQYF,NA,TRBJ2-5,16,TRBV14,NA
TGCGCCAGCAGCCTCGGACAGGGTTGGGAGACCCAGTACTTC,CASSLGQGWETQYF,TRBD1,TRBJ2-5,14,TRBV4-1,NA
TGCGCCAGCAGCCAAGTACCAGGGGGAGAGACCCAGTACTTC,CASSQVPGGETQYF,TRBD1,TRBJ2-5,14,TRBV4-1,NA
TGTGCCATCAGTCACGGGACAGTCTCTGGAAACACCATATATTTT,CAISHGTVSGNTIYF,TRBD1,TRBJ1-3,15,TRBV10-3,NA
TGTGCCAGCACAAACGGGGGACAGGGCCTCGGCGAGCAGTACTTC,CASTNGGQGLGEQYF,TRBD1,TRBJ2-7,15,TRBV2,few
TGTGCCAGCAGTTACGGGGGGACAGACGGTTATGGCTACACCTTC,CASSYGGTDGYGYTF,TRBD1,TRBJ1-2,15,TRBV6-5,NA
TGTGCTAGTGGTTTGGAATACCGCGGGACAGCTAATGAAAAACTGTTTTTT,CASGLEYRGTANEKLFF,TRBD1,TRBJ1-4,17,TRBV12-5,once
TGTGCCAGCAGCGAACAGGGCCCGAACCTTATAGATGAGCAGTTCTTC,CASSEQGPNLIDEQFF,NA,TRBJ2-1,16,TRBV13,NA
TGTGCCAGCAGCGTCACCGGGACTAGCACAGATACGCAGTATTTT,CASSVTGTSTDTQYF,NA,TRBJ2-3,15,TRBV9,NA
TGCGCCAGCAGCGCAGTGACAGGGGCGAACACTGAAGCTTTCTTT,CASSAVTGANTEAFF,TRBD1,TRBJ1-1,15,TRBV5-1,NA
TGTGCCAGCAGCTTGCTAGGACAGGGCACTGCCTACGAGCAGTACTTC,CASSLLGQGTAYEQYF,TRBD1,TRBJ2-7,16,TRBV5-6,NA